The rows below give T cell receptor beta chains drawn from one sample of a study of CXCR3-negative and CXCR3-positive naive CD8 T cells. For each CDR3 protein, TCRdb gives one entry from its re-call of the 5' RACE reads, without DNA. The sample yields roughly 140,000 distinct CDR3 sequences, of which the top ten take up about 0.28%. The sequenced material came from naive CXCR3+ CD8+ T cells from blood. Receptors were obtained from a human donor in good health. Some clones in this sample may be carry-over from other donors' samples. The CDR3 runs from the conserved cysteine through the conserved F or W.

V gene	J gene	CDR3 protein
TRBV9	TRBJ2-1	CASSVRANEQFF
TRBV12-3/TRBV12-4	TRBJ2-1	CASSSRGLDEQFF
TRBV7-9	TRBJ2-7	CASSFPGQGIYEQYF
TRBV6-2/TRBV6-3	TRBJ2-1	CASTLMGAEQFF
TRBV29-1	TRBJ2-7	CSVETGKGHPGEQYF
TRBV28	TRBJ1-3	CASSFPGNTIYF
TRBV30	TRBJ2-2	CASVWDFPTGELFF
TRBV5-1	TRBJ2-7	CASSLEVGNEQYF
TRBV11-2	TRBJ1-2	CASSIGGSGTRVYGYTF
TRBV12-3/TRBV12-4	TRBJ2-7	CASKGPHSYEQYF
TRBV29-1	TRBJ2-3	CSVVEWIRTTDTQYF
TRBV29-1	TRBJ2-7	CSPKGRGSHTQYF
TRBV20-1	TRBJ2-7	CSARGGLAGDFDEQYF
TRBV28	TRBJ2-7	CASSFSEYYEQYF
TRBV7-9	TRBJ2-3	CASSFVGREQYF
TRBV9	TRBJ2-2	CASSVVSSPGELFF